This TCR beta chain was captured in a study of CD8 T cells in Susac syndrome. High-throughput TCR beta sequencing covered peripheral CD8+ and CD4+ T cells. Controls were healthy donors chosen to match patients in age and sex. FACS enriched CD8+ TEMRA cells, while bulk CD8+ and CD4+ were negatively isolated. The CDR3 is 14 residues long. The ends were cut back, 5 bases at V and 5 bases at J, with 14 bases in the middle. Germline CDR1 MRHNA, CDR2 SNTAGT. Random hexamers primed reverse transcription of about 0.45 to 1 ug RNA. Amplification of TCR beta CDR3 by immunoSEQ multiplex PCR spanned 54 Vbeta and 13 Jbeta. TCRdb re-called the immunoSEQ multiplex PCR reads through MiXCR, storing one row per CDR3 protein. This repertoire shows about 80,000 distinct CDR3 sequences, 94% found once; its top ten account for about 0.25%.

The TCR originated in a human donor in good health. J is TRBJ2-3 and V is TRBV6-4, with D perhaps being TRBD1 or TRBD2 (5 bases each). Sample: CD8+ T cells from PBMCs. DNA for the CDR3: TGTGCCAGCAGTCGGGCTCAGGGAGAAGATACGCAGTATTTT. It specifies CASSRAQGEDTQYF.